The present entry profiles one T cell receptor beta chain with its context. The sample originates from a study of blood T cell repertoires in COVID-19. Only in-frame clones appear in the TCRdb table, and some are missing; sequencing was by immunoSEQ multiplex PCR. The data contain more than 95,000 clones, around 81% of them singletons. The germline gives CDR1 ENHRY, CDR2 SYGVKD. The CDR3 extends over 13 amino acids. Between the trimmed V and J ends, which lost 5 bases and 5 bases, there was a span of 12 bases. The sequenced sample was peripheral blood. The source is a man aged 25 to 40 with COVID-19, enrolled during active disease. The chain has TRBV10-3 and TRBJ2-5; weak D call: TRBD1 (6 bases). As DNA, the CDR3 is TGTGCCATCAGTTACAGGGTAGGGGAGACCCAGTACTTC. Amino acids: CAISYRVGETQYF.